The 10 T cell receptor beta chains in this list originate from one sample, sequenced in a study of CD8 T cells in Susac syndrome. Reverse transcription of roughly 0.5 to 1 ug RNA used random hexamers. TCRdb processed the immunoSEQ multiplex PCR reads anew with MiXCR; each CDR3 protein has one entry. The sample contains under 200,000 distinct CDR3 sequences, 75% to 95% of which appear only once. The sequenced sample consisted of CD4+ T cells from PBMCs. These receptors came from a human donor with Susac syndrome.

The count of this clonotype is one. This chain connects TRBV20-1 to TRBJ1-2; the match to TRBD1 covers 7 bases. The CDR3 extends over 18 amino acids. Germline lookup yields CDR1 DFQATT and CDR2 SNEGSKA (reference sequence). Trimming at V came to 2 bases and at J to 8 bases, leaving 23 bases not matched to a gene. Here the CDR3 reads CSARPTPGQRDLSYGYTF. As DNA, the CDR3 is TGCAGTGCTAGACCAACTCCGGGACAGAGAGATCTATCTTACGGCTACACCTTC.

This clonotype was picked up one time. The chain uses TRBV7-3 and TRBJ2-5, with 12 bases that match TRBD2. CDR3 length: 16 amino acids. CDR1 is SGHTA, CDR2 FQGTGA, per germline. After removal of 4 bases from V and 2 bases from J, the junction contained 5 bases not matched to a gene. In DNA, the CDR3 is TGTGCCAGCAGCTCCTCAGGACTAGCGGGGCAAGAGACCCAGTACTTC. Translated, it gives CASSSSGLAGQETQYF.

In this sample, this clonotype turned up once. Sequence at one end of the junction differs from germline and may be a read error. The chain links TRBV7-7 to TRBJ1-4, with no clear D. This CDR3 has 13 residues. CDR1 and CDR2 from the germline V gene are SSHAT and FNYEAQ (reference sequence). In DNA, the CDR3 is TGTGCTAGCAGCTTTACAAGGAATGAAAAACTGTTTTTT. This translates into CASSFTRNEKLFF.

The chain couples TRBV20-1 to TRBJ2-3, with 8 bases identical to TRBD2. The junction had 8 bases not matched to a gene; V was cut back by 6 bases and J by 3 bases. The CDR3 loop spans 14 amino acids. Germline CDR1 and CDR2: DFQATT and SNEGSKA (reference sequence). The CDR3 DNA is TGCAGTGCCCCGGCGGCTAGCGGGACAGATACGCAGTATTTT. Amino acid sequence: CSAPAASGTDTQYF.

The rearrangement links TRBV9 to TRBJ2-7; D perhaps matches TRBD2 (5 bases). The CDR3 covers 15 residues. In germline, CDR1 is SGDLS, CDR2 YYNGEE. V dropped 5 bases and J dropped 1 base, with 16 bases sitting between them. CDR3 loop: CASSTSGDLSYEQYF. CDR3 DNA sequence: TGTGCCAGCAGTACTAGTGGCGATCTGTCCTACGAGCAGTACTTC.

The rearrangement uses TRBV27 and TRBJ1-5, with D possibly TRBD1 on 5 matching bases. Per germline, CDR1 MNHEY and CDR2 SMNVEV (reference sequence). Trimming cost V 2 bases and J 0 bases, with 11 bases left between them. The CDR3 spans 16 residues. DNA of the CDR3: TGTGCCAGCAGTTTAAGGGGAGATATTAGCAATCAGCCCCAGCATTTT. It codes for CASSLRGDISNQPQHF.

V and J are TRBV14 and TRBJ2-5; 8 nucleotides match TRBD1. Germline V gives CDR1 SGHDN, CDR2 FVKESK. CDR3 size: 13 residues. Unmatched junction bases numbered 3, after V lost 4 bases and J lost 5 bases. The CDR3 loop is CASSRGQGETQYF. The CDR3 DNA sequence: TGTGCCAGCAGCCGTGGACAGGGCGAGACCCAGTACTTC.

This chain connects TRBV19 to TRBJ2-3; a weak D match, TRBD2 (6 bases). Germline lookup yields CDR1 LNHDA and CDR2 SQIVND (reference sequence). V lost 7 bases, J lost 2 bases, and 13 bases lay in between. The CDR3 sequence is 14 residues long. The chain's CDR3 is CASTGDFFTDTQYF. CDR3 nucleotide sequence: TGTGCCAGTACCGGGGACTTTTTCACAGATACGCAGTATTTT.

Of note for this clonotype: One end of the junction does not line up with germline, which may come from a read error. The rearrangement joins TRBV18 to TRBJ2-7, with 7 bases identical to TRBD2. CDR1 is KGHSH and CDR2 is LQKENI in the germline V gene. This CDR3 spans 14 amino acids. CDR3 region: CASSPRGSNDEQHF. The CDR3 DNA follows: TGTGCCAGCTCACCACGCGGGAGCAACGACGAGCAGCACTTC.

The chain joins TRBV20-1 to TRBJ2-5; TRBD2 matches at 13 bases. The CDR3 has 16 amino acids. CDR1 is DFQATT, CDR2 SNEGSKA, per germline (reference sequence). Trimming cost V 6 bases and J 4 bases; bases outside gene matches: 11. CDR3 bases: TGCAGTGCAAAAACAACTAGCGGGGGGGTTTCAGAGACCCAGTACTTC. It is translated as CSAKTTSGGVSETQYF.